The sequence of this T cell receptor beta chain was determined in a study of regulatory T cells in long-lasting Graves disease. Study results and caveats: Comparison showed that persistent patients shared more public clonotypes (about 2,600) than new patients (approximately 1,000).

On this clonotype: Its matching antigen is unknown.

Time point indicated: persistent/refractory GD, antithyroid drugs over 5 years with positive TRAb. From RNA extracted from PBMCs, the TCR library was made. V dropped 6 bases and J dropped 5 bases, with 20 bases sitting between them. The CDR3 runs 16 residues. Library construction for TCR beta used iRepertoire HTBI primers and Arm-PCR of CDR3 regions. MiXCR, applied by TCRdb to the multiplex PCR reads, yields one record per CDR3 protein. Of around 450,000 distinct CDR3 sequences listed, 20% to 25% are singletons. The sample here was peripheral blood mononuclear cells (PBMCs), taken when the disease was refractory, from a patient treated with antithyroid drugs. The chain employs TRBV12-3 or TRBV12-4 and TRBJ2-1; D perhaps matches TRBD1 (6 bases). This clonotype originated in a female donor with Graves disease. CDR3 protein: CASRGSGARGNNEQFF. As DNA, the CDR3 is TGTGCCAGCAGAGGTTCAGGGGCCCGGGGAAACAATGAGCAGTTCTTC.